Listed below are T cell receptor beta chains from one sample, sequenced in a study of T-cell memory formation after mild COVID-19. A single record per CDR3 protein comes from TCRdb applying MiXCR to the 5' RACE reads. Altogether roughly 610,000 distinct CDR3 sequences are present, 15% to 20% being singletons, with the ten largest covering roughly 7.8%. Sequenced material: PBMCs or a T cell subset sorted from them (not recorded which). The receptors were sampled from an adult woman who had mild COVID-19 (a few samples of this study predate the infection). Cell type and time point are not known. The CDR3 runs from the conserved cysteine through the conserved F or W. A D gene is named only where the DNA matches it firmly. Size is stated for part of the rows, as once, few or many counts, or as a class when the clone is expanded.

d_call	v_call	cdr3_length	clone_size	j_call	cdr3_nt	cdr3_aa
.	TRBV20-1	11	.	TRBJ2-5	TGCAGTGCTAGTGAGCGAGAGACCCAGTACTTC	CSASERETQYF
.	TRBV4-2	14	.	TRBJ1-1	TGTGCCAGCAGCCAAGATTCCGGCTATCGAGAAGCTTTCTTT	CASSQDSGYREAFF
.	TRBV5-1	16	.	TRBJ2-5	TGCGCCAGTACCCCGGCCCCACAGCCCCCGGAGGAGACCCAGTACTTC	CASTPAPQPPEETQYF
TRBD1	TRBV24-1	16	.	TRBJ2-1	TGTGCCACCAGTGCTCGGGACAGGGTAGGGTACAATGAGCAGTTCTTC	CATSARDRVGYNEQFF
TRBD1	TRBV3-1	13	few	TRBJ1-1	TGTGCCAGCAGCCCCCGGGACAGGGCCCCGGCTTTCTTT	CASSPRDRAPAFF
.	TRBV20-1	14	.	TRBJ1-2	TGCAGTGCTAGCCCTCGCGGGAACGTCTATGGCTACACCTTC	CSASPRGNVYGYTF
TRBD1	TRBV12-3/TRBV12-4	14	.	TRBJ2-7	TGTGCCAGCAGTTCGGACAGGGGGCATCTCGAGCAGTACTTC	CASSSDRGHLEQYF
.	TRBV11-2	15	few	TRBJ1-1	TGTGCCAGCAGCTCGACGGACAAATTGGACACTGAAGCTTTCTTT	CASSSTDKLDTEAFF
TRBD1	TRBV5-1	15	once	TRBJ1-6	TGCGCCAGCAGCTTGGTTCAGGGGGAAAATTCACCCCTCCACTTT	CASSLVQGENSPLHF
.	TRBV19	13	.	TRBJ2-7	TGTGCCAGTAGTAAGTGGGATGGTTCCGAGCAGTACTTC	CASSKWDGSEQYF
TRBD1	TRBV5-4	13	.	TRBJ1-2	TGTGCCAGCAGCCGAGGGGGCGCGCGGGGCTACACCTTC	CASSRGGARGYTF
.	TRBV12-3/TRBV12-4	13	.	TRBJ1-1	TGTGCCAGCGCCCCTGGGGGTGGCACTGAAGCTTTCTTT	CASAPGGGTEAFF
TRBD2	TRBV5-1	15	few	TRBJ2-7	TGCGCCAGCACCCTTTTGGGGCGGGAGGATTACGAGCAGTACTTC	CASTLLGREDYEQYF
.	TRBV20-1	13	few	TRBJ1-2	TGCAGTTTTTCAGATGGCCCAAACTATGGCTACACCTTC	CSFSDGPNYGYTF
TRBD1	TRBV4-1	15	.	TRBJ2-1	TGCGCCAGCAGCAGACCGGGACAGGCGAGGGATGAGCAGTTCTTC	CASSRPGQARDEQFF
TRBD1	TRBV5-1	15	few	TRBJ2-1	TGCGCCAGCAGGCAACAGGGGAACTCCTACAATGAGCAGTTCTTC	CASRQQGNSYNEQFF
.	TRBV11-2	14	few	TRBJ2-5	TGTGCCAGCAGCTACAACAGGGTGCGAGAGACCCAGTACTTC	CASSYNRVRETQYF
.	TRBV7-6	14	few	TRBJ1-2	TGTGCCAGCAGCCCAGACCCGGGGCCCTATGGCTACACCTTC	CASSPDPGPYGYTF
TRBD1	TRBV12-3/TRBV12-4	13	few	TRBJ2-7	TGTGCCAGTAGACTGACAGGGAACTACGAGCAGTACTTC	CASRLTGNYEQYF
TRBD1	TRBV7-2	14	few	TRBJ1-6	TGTGCCAGCAGCTTAGGGACAGGGTATTCACCCCTCCACTTT	CASSLGTGYSPLHF
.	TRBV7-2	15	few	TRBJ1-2	TGTGCCAGCAGCCAAGGACAGCTAACTAACTATGGCTACACCTTC	CASSQGQLTNYGYTF
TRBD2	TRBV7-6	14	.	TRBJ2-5	TGTGCCAGCAGCATAGGGACTAGCTGGGAGACCCAGTACTTC	CASSIGTSWETQYF
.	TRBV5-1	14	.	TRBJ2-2	TGCGCCAGCAGCTTACCGGGGGCCGGCGGGGAGCTGTTTTTT	CASSLPGAGGELFF
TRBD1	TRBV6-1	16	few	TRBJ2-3	TGTGCCAGCAGTGAATACGGGACAGGGAGTTCGGATACGCAGTATTTT	CASSEYGTGSSDTQYF
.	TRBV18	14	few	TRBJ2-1	TGTGCCAGCTCACCGGACCGGACTTCCAATGAGCAGTTCTTC	CASSPDRTSNEQFF
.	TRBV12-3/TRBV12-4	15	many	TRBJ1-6	TGTGCCAGCAGCCCCGCACAGGGTTACAATTCACCCCTCCACTTT	CASSPAQGYNSPLHF
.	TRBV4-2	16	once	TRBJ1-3	TGTGCCAGCAGCCAAGGTGGGGCGAGCTCTGGAAACACCATATATTTT	CASSQGGASSGNTIYF
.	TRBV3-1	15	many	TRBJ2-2	TGTGCCAGCAGCCTTGGGAGTGGGGAACACGGGGAGCTGTTTTTT	CASSLGSGEHGELFF
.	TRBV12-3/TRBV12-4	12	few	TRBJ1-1	TGTGCCAGCAGAAGGGGGGCCTCTGAAGCTTTCTTT	CASRRGASEAFF
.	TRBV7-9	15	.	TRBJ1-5	TGTGCCAGCAGCTTCGCCAAGACGGACAATCAGCCCCAGCATTTT	CASSFAKTDNQPQHF
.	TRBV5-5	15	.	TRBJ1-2	TGTGCCAGCAGCGATGGGCCGGGTACGGCCTATGGCTACACCTTC	CASSDGPGTAYGYTF
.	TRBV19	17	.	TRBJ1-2	TGTGCAAGTAGTATAGAATGGGGCAGCCCGAGCGACCATGGCTACACCTTC	CASSIEWGSPSDHGYTF
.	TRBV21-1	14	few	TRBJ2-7	TGTGCCAGCAGCAAAGTCCCAGGGTACTGGGAGCAGTACTTC	CASSKVPGYWEQYF
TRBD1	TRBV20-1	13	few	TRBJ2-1	TGCAGTGTTCCGGGACAGACAGACAATGAGCAGTTCTTC	CSVPGQTDNEQFF
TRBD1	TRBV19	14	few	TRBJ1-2	TGTGCCAGTAGTATCTGGGACAGAGAATTTAAGTACACCTTC	CASSIWDREFKYTF
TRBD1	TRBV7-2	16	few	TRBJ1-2	TGTGCCAGCAGCTCCTGGACAGGGACCCTTAACTATGGCTACACCTTC	CASSSWTGTLNYGYTF
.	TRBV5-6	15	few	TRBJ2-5	TGTGCCAGCAGCTTGTCCCCCGGGGCTAGCGAGACCCAGTACTTC	CASSLSPGASETQYF
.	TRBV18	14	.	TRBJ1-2	.	CASSPTVSGPGYTF
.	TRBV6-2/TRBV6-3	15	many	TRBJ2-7	TGTGCCAGCAGTCCGGCAGGGTTCGGCGCCTACGAGCAGTACTTC	CASSPAGFGAYEQYF
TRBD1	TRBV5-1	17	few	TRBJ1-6	TGCGCCAGCAGCTACGGGGACAGGGCCTTGAATAATTCACCCCTCCACTTT	CASSYGDRALNNSPLHF
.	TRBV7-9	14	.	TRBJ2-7	TGTGCCAGCAGTCGAGACTGGCTCTCCTACGAGCAGTACTTC	CASSRDWLSYEQYF
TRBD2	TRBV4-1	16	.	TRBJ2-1	TGCGCCAGCAGCCTAAGCGGGAGTGGAATCGGTAATGAGCAGTTCTTC	CASSLSGSGIGNEQFF
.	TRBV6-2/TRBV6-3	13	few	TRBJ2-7	TGTGCCAGCAGTTATCCCAGCTCCTACGAGCAGTACTTC	CASSYPSSYEQYF
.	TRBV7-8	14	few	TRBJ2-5	TGTGCCAGCAGCCAGTCAGGACTTACGGAGACCCAGTACTTC	CASSQSGLTETQYF
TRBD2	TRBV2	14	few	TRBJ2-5	TGTGCCAGCAGTGGCCGACTAGCTCAAGAGACCCAGTACTTC	CASSGRLAQETQYF
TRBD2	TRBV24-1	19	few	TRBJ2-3	TGTGCCACCAGTGATTTAACTAGCGGGGGACGCTTCGGAAGGGATACGCAGTATTTT	CATSDLTSGGRFGRDTQYF
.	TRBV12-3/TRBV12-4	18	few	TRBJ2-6	TGTGCCAGCAGTTTAGGGGCAGGTTATCCCTCTGGGGCCAACGTCCTGACTTTC	CASSLGAGYPSGANVLTF
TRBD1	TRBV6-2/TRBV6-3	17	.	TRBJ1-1	TGTGCCAGCAGTTACTCGACAGGGTTATGGATGAACACTGAAGCTTTCTTT	CASSYSTGLWMNTEAFF
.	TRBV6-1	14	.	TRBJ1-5	TGTGCCAGCAGTGAAGGGACAGTAGGGCAGCCCCAGCATTTT	CASSEGTVGQPQHF
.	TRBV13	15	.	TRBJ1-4	TGTGCCAGCGTACGGAGGGGATCCACTAATGAAAAACTGATTTTT	CASVRRGSTNEKLIF
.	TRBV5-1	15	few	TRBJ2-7	TGCGCCAGCAGCCTACAGACAGGAGGACTCGGCGAGCAGTACTTC	CASSLQTGGLGEQYF
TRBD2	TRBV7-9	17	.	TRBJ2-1	TGTGCCAGCAGCTCACCTTTAGCGGGAGTAAAATCCAATGAGCAGTTCTTC	CASSSPLAGVKSNEQFF
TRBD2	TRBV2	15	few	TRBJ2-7	TGTGCCAGCAGTGAGGGACTAGCGGGAGTCCACGAGCAGTACTTC	CASSEGLAGVHEQYF